This T cell receptor beta chain was documented in a study of regulatory T cells in long-lasting Graves disease. Whole-study findings and limits: Less diverse TCR repertoires were seen in persistent Graves' patients than in newly diagnosed ones.

With iRepertoire HTBI primers and Arm-PCR of CDR3 regions, TCR beta libraries were built. Authors' processing steps: The study identified roughly 59 TRBV and 13 to 15 TRBJ segments across samples. TCRdb processed the multiplex PCR reads anew with MiXCR; each CDR3 protein has one entry. TCRdb's processing, not the authors', yielded these V and J calls. The sample yields hundreds of thousands of distinct CDR3 sequences, approximately 15% seen once. The time point here: newly diagnosed GD, antithyroid drugs for less than 3 months. PBMCs were the source of the RNA used for TCR sequencing. CDR1 MDHEN and CDR2 SYDVKM come from the germline V gene. V lost 3 bases and J 0 bases, leaving 15 bases between the germline ends. The CDR3 contains 17 residues. As regards this clonotype: Its antigen is currently unknown. Given a much more abundant clone one base away, this may be a read error. It is likely a read error, because the conserved phenylalanine at the end of the CDR3 is missing.

This same sample was also taken into another study, of T cells in Graves' hyperthyroidism and ophthalmopathy.

The sample was peripheral blood mononuclear cells (PBMCs), taken at new diagnosis, from a patient treated with antithyroid drugs. The V and J genes are TRBV28 and TRBJ1-5, with D perhaps TRBD1 (5 bases). The sequence was obtained from a woman in her twenties or thirties with Graves disease. The CDR3 DNA reads as TGTGCCAGCAGTTTTAGGGGAGGAATCCGTAGCAATCAGCCCCAGCATCTT. Residues: CASSFRGGIRSNQPQHL.